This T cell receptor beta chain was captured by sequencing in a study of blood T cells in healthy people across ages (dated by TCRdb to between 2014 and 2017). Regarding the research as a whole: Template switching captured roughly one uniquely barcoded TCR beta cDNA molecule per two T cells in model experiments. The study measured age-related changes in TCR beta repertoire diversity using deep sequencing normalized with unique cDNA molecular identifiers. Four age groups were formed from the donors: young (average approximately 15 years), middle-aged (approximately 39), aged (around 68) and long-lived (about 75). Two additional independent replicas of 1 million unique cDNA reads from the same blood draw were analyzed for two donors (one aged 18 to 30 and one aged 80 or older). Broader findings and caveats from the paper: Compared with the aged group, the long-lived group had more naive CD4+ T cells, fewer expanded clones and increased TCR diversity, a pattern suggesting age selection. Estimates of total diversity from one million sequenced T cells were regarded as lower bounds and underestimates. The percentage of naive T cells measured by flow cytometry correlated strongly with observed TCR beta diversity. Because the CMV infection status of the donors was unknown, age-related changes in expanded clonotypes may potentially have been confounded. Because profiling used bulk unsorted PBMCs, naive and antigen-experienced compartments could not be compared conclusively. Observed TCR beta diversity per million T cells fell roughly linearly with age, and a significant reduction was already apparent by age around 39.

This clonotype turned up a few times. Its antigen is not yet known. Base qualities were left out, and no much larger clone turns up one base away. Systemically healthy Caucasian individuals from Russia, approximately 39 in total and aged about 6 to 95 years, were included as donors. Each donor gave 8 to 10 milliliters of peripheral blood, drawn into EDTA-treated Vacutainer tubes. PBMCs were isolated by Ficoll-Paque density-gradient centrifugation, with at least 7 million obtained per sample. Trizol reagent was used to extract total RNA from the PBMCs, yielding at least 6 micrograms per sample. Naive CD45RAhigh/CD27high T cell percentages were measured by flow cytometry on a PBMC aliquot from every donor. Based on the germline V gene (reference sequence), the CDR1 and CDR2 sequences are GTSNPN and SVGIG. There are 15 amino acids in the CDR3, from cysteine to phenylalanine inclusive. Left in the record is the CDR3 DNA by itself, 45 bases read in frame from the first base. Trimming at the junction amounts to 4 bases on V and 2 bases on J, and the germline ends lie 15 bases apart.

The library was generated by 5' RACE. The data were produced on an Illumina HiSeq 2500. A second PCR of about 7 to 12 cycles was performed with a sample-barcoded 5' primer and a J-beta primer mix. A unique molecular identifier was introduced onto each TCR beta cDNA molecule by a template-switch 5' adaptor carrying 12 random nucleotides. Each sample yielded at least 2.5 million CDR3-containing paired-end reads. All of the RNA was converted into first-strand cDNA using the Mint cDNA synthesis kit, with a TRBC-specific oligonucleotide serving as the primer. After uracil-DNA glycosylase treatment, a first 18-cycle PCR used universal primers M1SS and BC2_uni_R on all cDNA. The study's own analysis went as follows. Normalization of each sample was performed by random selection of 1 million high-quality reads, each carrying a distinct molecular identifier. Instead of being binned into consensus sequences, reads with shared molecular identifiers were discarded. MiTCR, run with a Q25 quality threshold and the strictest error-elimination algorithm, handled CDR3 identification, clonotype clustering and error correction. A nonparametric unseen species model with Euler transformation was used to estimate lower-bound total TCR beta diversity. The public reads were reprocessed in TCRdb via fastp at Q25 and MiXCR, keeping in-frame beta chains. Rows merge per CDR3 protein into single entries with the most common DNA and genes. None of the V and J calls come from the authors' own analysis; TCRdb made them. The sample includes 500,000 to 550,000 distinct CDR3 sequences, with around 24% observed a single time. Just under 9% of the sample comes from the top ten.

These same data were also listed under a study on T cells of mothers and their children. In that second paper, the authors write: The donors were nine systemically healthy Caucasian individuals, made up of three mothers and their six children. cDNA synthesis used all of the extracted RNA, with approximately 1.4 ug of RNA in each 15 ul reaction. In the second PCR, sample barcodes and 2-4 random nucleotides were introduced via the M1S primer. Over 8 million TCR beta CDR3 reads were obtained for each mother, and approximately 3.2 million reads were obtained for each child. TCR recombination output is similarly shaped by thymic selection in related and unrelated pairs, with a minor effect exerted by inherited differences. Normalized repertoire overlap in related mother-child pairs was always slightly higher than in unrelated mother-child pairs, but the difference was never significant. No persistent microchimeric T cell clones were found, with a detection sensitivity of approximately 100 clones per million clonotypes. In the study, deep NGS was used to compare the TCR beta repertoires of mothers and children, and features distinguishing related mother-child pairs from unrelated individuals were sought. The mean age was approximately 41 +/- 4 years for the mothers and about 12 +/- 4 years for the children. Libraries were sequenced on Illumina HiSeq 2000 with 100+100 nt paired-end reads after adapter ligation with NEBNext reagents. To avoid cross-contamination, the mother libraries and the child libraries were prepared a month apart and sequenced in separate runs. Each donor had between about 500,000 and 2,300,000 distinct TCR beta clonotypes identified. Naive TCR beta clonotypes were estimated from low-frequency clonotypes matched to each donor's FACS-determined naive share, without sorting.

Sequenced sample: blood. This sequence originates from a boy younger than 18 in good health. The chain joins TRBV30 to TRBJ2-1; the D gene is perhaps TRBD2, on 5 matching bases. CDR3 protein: CAWKDEGTPYNEQFF. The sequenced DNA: TGTGCCTGGAAAGACGAGGGCACCCCCTACAATGAGCAGTTCTTC.